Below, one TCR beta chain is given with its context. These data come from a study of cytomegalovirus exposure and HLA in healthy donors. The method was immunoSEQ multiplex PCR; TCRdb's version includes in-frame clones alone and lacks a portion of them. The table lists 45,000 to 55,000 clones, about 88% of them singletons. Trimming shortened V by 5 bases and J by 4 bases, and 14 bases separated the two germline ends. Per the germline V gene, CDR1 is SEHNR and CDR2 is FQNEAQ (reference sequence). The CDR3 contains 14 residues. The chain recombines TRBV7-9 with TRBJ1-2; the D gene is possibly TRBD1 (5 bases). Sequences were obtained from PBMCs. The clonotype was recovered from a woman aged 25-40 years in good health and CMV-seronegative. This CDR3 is CASSRTVGGYGYTF. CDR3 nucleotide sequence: TGTGCCAGCAGCCGCACGGTGGGGGGCTATGGCTACACCTTC.